A single sample is the source of the 30 T cell receptor beta chains below, sequenced in a study of HIV-infected patients and healthy controls. TCRdb called the 5' RACE reads again in MiXCR, with one record for every CDR3 protein. In the table there are around 67,000 distinct CDR3 sequences, about 16% of which are singletons. Source material: CD4+ T cells from blood. These receptors originate from a human donor in good health.

This clonotype was observed at least ten times. This chain connects TRBV6-2 or TRBV6-3 to TRBJ1-2; 7 bases are a match to TRBD1. The V segment lost 6 bases and the J segment 0 bases; nucleotides outside the gene matches: 4. Germline CDR1 reads MNHEY; CDR2 reads SVGEGT. The CDR3 has 14 residues. The CDR3: CASRTGTTNYGYTF. DNA of the CDR3: TGTGCCAGCAGGACAGGGACAACTAACTATGGCTACACCTTC.

The V and J genes are TRBV28 and TRBJ1-6; perhaps TRBD1 as D (6 bases). From germline, CDR1 is MDHEN and CDR2 SYDVKM. Trimming took off 8 bases at V and 10 bases at J, with 30 bases between the two ends. The CDR3 extends over 18 amino acids. CDR3 nucleotide sequence: TGTGCCAGCGGAGCCCCTCGGGACAAAATCCGGCAGCGCTCACCCCTCCACTTT. It translates to CASGAPRDKIRQRSPLHF. Supplemented by reference TRBV28 and TRBJ1-6, the full variable domain reads DVKVTQSSRYLVKRTGEKVFLECVQDMDHENMFWYRQDPGLGLRLIYFSYDVKMKEKGDIPEGYSVSREKKERFSLILESASTNQTSMYLCASGAPRDKIRQRSPLHFGNGTRLTVT.

This clonotype was counted at least ten times. The chain combines TRBV20-1 with TRBJ2-3; 11 bases match TRBD2. V dropped 2 bases and J dropped 5; count of bases not matched to a gene: 3. In germline, CDR1 is DFQATT, CDR2 SNEGSKA (reference sequence). The CDR3 is made up of 14 amino acids. The CDR3 DNA sequence: TGCAGTGCTAGATTAGCGGGGGGGCAAGATACGCAGTATTTT. Residues: CSARLAGGQDTQYF.

Many counts were recorded for this clonotype. V usage is TRBV20-1 and J usage is TRBJ2-5; D may be TRBD2 (5 bases). The CDR3 consists of 14 residues. Trimming pared 5 bases from V and 4 bases from J, leaving 17 bases between. Germline V lookup: CDR1 DFQATT, CDR2 SNEGSKA (reference sequence). CDR3 loop: CSAARSGVRETQYF. The DNA of the CDR3 is TGCAGTGCTGCCCGCAGCGGAGTCAGAGAGACCCAGTACTTC.

The V and J genes are TRBV7-2 and TRBJ1-5; D not certain. Trimming cost V 5 bases and J 3 bases, with 11 bases left between them. The CDR3 loop spans 14 amino acids. Germline CDR1 and CDR2: SGHTA and FQGNSA. The DNA of the CDR3 is TGTGCCAGCAGCCTCACGGGATCCAATCAGCCCCAGCATTTT. Its protein is CASSLTGSNQPQHF.

The chain links TRBV28 to TRBJ1-5; D not resolved. Germline CDR1 reads MDHEN; CDR2 reads SYDVKM. CDR3 length: 12 residues. Trimming removed 5 bases from V and 4 bases from J, with 6 bases in between. The CDR3 region is CASSPPNQPQHF. For the CDR3, the DNA is TGTGCCAGCAGTCCCCCAAATCAGCCCCAGCATTTT.

The chain has TRBV9 and TRBJ2-3; D is possibly TRBD2 (5 bases). Germline V lookup: CDR1 SGDLS, CDR2 YYNGEE. The CDR3 loop spans 14 amino acids. V was cut by 5 bases and J by 6 bases, with 16 bases left in between. CDR3 region: CASSSGTTGDTQYF. The CDR3, as DNA: TGTGCCAGCAGTTCAGGTACCACGGGGGATACGCAGTATTTT.

This clonotype was counted only a few times. The chain couples TRBV11-1 to TRBJ2-3; unclear D gene. This CDR3 contains 12 residues. Trimming left V 5 bases short and J 5 bases short, with 8 bases between. The V gene's germline CDR1 is SGHAT and CDR2 FQDESV (reference sequence). The CDR3 DNA reads as TGTGCCAGCAGCCTTCCAGGAGATACGCAGTATTTT. Encoded protein: CASSLPGDTQYF.

The chain has TRBV7-9 and TRBJ1-4; D remains ambiguous. The germline CDR1 and CDR2 sequences are SEHNR and FQNEAQ (reference sequence). V gave up 1 base and J gave up 8 bases, with 14 bases separating them. The CDR3 is 15 amino acids. The CDR3 sequence is CASSLGGLAAEKLFF. In DNA, the CDR3 is TGTGCCAGCAGCTTAGGAGGGCTGGCGGCGGAAAAACTGTTTTTT.

This clonotype was detected a few times. The chain recombines TRBV27 with TRBJ2-3, with TRBD1 as a possible D gene (5 bases). The ends were cut back, 2 bases at V and 2 bases at J, with 8 bases in the middle. CDR1 is MNHEY and CDR2 is SMNVEV in the germline V gene (reference sequence). This CDR3 is 14 amino acids long. The CDR3 bases are TGTGCCAGCAGTTTAAACAGGCCCACAGATACGCAGTATTTT. Translation gives CASSLNRPTDTQYF.

This chain links TRBV3-1 with TRBJ2-2, with D possibly TRBD1 on 5 matching bases. Deletions cut 4 bases from V and 4 bases from J, with 10 bases between. Germline V gene data show CDR1 as LGHDT and CDR2 as YNNKEL (reference sequence). The CDR3 totals 14 residues. The CDR3, as DNA: TGTGCCAGCAGCCTACAGGTCAGCACCGGGGAGCTGTTTTTT. Encoded protein: CASSLQVSTGELFF.

This clonotype has only a few counts. The V call is TRBV19, the J call TRBJ1-1, with D maybe TRBD1 (5 bases). The CDR3 extends over 13 amino acids. V lost 10 bases, J lost 5 bases, and 17 bases lay in between. CDR1 and CDR2 (germline): LNHDA, SQIVND (reference sequence). The CDR3 nucleotides are TGTGCCACTGGGACCCGATTTAGGACTGAAGCTTTCTTT. Translated, it gives CATGTRFRTEAFF.

This sequence joins TRBV10-3 and TRBJ2-5, with TRBD2 matching 14 bases. Per the germline V gene, CDR1 is ENHRY and CDR2 is SYGVKD. This CDR3 has 15 amino acids. Trimming took 6 bases from V and 4 from J; bases not matched to a gene: 4. CDR3 sequence: CAISGLAGGGETQYF. The CDR3 DNA follows: TGTGCCATCAGCGGACTAGCGGGAGGTGGAGAGACCCAGTACTTC.

The rearrangement joins TRBV6-2 or TRBV6-3 to TRBJ2-2; D gene uncertain. Trimming removed 0 bases at V and 10 bases at J, with 12 bases between. Germline assignment: CDR1 MNHEY and CDR2 SVGEGT. The CDR3 is 14 residues long. The CDR3 bases are TGTGCCAGCAGTTACTCGACCCTGTCTTTGGAGCTGTTTTTT. Encoded protein: CASSYSTLSLELFF.

In its sample, this clonotype was seen many times. The rearrangement uses TRBV13 and TRBJ2-4; the match to TRBD1 covers 8 bases. This CDR3 is built from 16 residues. The V segment lost 5 bases and the J segment 1 base; nucleotides outside the gene matches: 7. CDR1 and CDR2 from the germline V gene are PRHDT and FYEKMQ (reference sequence). The CDR3 DNA sequence: TGTGCCAGCAGCCGCTTGGGGGACAGGGCCAAAAACATTCAGTACTTC. It encodes CASSRLGDRAKNIQYF.

The V gene is TRBV7-7, the J gene TRBJ2-1; 8 nucleotides line up with TRBD2. Germline V gives CDR1 SSHAT, CDR2 FNYEAQ (reference sequence). This CDR3 has 14 amino acids. CDR3 in DNA: TGTGCTAGTTCTCCCGGGACTAGCTACAATGAGCAGTTCTTC. Its translation is CASSPGTSYNEQFF.

The chain has TRBV27 and TRBJ1-6; D possibly corresponds to TRBD1 (6 bases). Germline loops: CDR1 MNHEY, CDR2 SMNVEV (reference sequence). The CDR3 covers 15 residues. V lost 1 base to trimming and J lost 8 bases, with 12 bases between them. The CDR3 protein is CASSLLTGRDSPLHF. Here the CDR3 DNA reads TGTGCCAGCAGTTTATTAACAGGGAGGGATTCACCCCTCCACTTT.

The chain recombines TRBV13 with TRBJ2-5, with a tentative D call TRBD1 (6 bases). Germline-derived CDR1 and CDR2 are PRHDT and FYEKMQ (reference sequence). V lost 5 bases to trimming and J lost 5 bases, with 12 bases between them. This CDR3 is 13 amino acids long. The chain's CDR3 is CASSPPRGETQYF. In nucleotides, the CDR3 is TGTGCCAGCAGCCCGCCGAGGGGGGAGACCCAGTACTTC.

This clonotype occurred many times. The gene calls are TRBV15 and TRBJ1-6; D remains unclear. Per germline, CDR1 LNHNV and CDR2 YYDKDF (reference sequence). The V end was cut by 4 bases, the J end by 11 bases, with 9 bases between. This CDR3 region has 12 residues. The CDR3 nucleotides read TGTGCCACCAGCAAGGCCGGGGCACCCCTCCACTTT. Translation: CATSKAGAPLHF.

The chain joins TRBV12-3 or TRBV12-4 to TRBJ1-5; no reliable D call. V was clipped by 5 bases and J by 0 bases, with 8 bases between them. The CDR3 runs 14 residues. The CDR3 sequence: CASSGRTSNQPQHF. The DNA for the CDR3 is TGTGCCAGCAGTGGAAGGACTAGCAATCAGCCCCAGCATTTT.

This clonotype was counted between two and nine times. This chain links TRBV28 with TRBJ2-7; possible D gene TRBD1, 6 bases. Trimming stripped 3 bases from V and 0 bases from J, with 12 bases between. Germline loops: CDR1 MDHEN, CDR2 SYDVKM. The CDR3 extends over 15 amino acids. This chain's CDR3 is CASSFLGQSSYEQYF. Here the CDR3 DNA reads TGTGCCAGCAGTTTTCTCGGACAGAGCTCCTACGAGCAGTACTTC. Full variable domain (remainder filled in from reference TRBV28 and TRBJ2-7): DVKVTQSSRYLVKRTGEKVFLECVQDMDHENMFWYRQDPGLGLRLIYFSYDVKMKEKGDIPEGYSVSREKKERFSLILESASTNQTSMYLCASSFLGQSSYEQYFGPGTRLTVT.

In its sample, this clonotype was seen a few times. The rearrangement joins TRBV20-1 to TRBJ2-3; no definite D call. The V end was cut by 1 base, the J end by 0 bases, with 8 bases between. CDR3 length equals 14 residues. Germline CDR1 and CDR2: DFQATT and SNEGSKA (reference sequence). The CDR3 DNA sequence: TGCAGTGCTAGAGTCCGAACTAGCACAGATACGCAGTATTTT. Residues: CSARVRTSTDTQYF.

This clonotype was observed many times. This chain links TRBV20-1 with TRBJ2-7, with D hard to call. The ends were cut back, 6 bases at V and 0 bases at J, with 12 bases in the middle. CDR1 is DFQATT, CDR2 SNEGSKA, per germline (reference sequence). The CDR3 runs to 13 residues. CDR3 in amino acids: CSAMDGSSYEQYF. The CDR3 bases are TGCAGTGCCATGGACGGAAGCTCCTACGAGCAGTACTTC.

The rearrangement links TRBV4-2 to TRBJ2-1; 7 bases align to TRBD2. V lost 0 bases and J lost 6; bases outside the gene matches: 14. CDR1 LGHNA and CDR2 YNFKEQ come from the germline V gene. The CDR3 sequence is 18 residues long. The CDR3 sequence is CASSQDKAAGPTLNEQFF. The CDR3 DNA reads TGTGCCAGCAGCCAAGATAAAGCAGCGGGACCGACACTCAATGAGCAGTTCTTC.

This clonotype was seen more than once but under ten times. The J gene is TRBJ1-6, the V gene TRBV6-6; no clear D gene. V lost 0 bases and J 9 bases, leaving 9 bases between the germline ends. CDR3 length: 14 residues. Per the germline V gene, CDR1 is MNHNY and CDR2 is SVGAGI (reference sequence). CDR3 DNA sequence: TGTGCCAGCAGTTACTCGGACGGTAGTTCACCCCTCCACTTT. Protein product: CASSYSDGSSPLHF.

In its sample, this clonotype was seen many times. The J gene is TRBJ2-3, the V gene TRBV7-9; D is possibly TRBD2 (6 bases). Trimming pared 5 bases from V and 10 bases from J, leaving 16 bases between. The germline CDR1 and CDR2 sequences are SEHNR and FQNEAQ (reference sequence). The CDR3 sequence is 13 residues long. This chain's CDR3 is CASSPRGYGAQYF. The CDR3 region has the DNA TGTGCCAGCAGCCCCCGGGGGTACGGTGCGCAGTATTTT.

The chain links TRBV6-2 or TRBV6-3 to TRBJ1-1; maybe TRBD1 (5 bases). The CDR3 is 16 amino acids. Germline values: CDR1 MNHEY, CDR2 SVGEGT. Deletions cut 9 bases from V and 2 bases from J, with 22 bases between. CDR3 in amino acids: CASNGNWGRGNTEAFF. The CDR3 nucleotides are TGTGCCAGTAATGGGAATTGGGGGAGAGGAAACACTGAAGCTTTCTTT.

The chain has TRBV30 and TRBJ2-3; D is possibly TRBD1 (6 bases). The CDR3 runs to 12 residues. V was clipped by 5 bases and J by 5 bases, with 11 bases between them. Germline CDR1 reads GTSNPN; CDR2 reads SVGIG (reference sequence). The CDR3: CAWSTGKDTQYF. The CDR3 nucleotides read TGTGCCTGGTCTACAGGGAAAGATACGCAGTATTTT.

This clonotype was counted only a few times. The V call is TRBV19, the J call TRBJ2-5, with D tentatively TRBD1 (5 bases). The V gene's germline CDR1 is LNHDA and CDR2 SQIVND (reference sequence). V shed 3 bases and J shed 3 bases, with 11 bases lying between them. The CDR3 has 14 residues. The CDR3 DNA is TGTGCCAGTAGTATTTCCAGGGATGAAGAGACCCAGTACTTC. Protein sequence: CASSISRDEETQYF.

The rearrangement links TRBV6-6 to TRBJ1-5, with TRBD1 matching over 11 bases. Per germline, CDR1 MNHNY and CDR2 SVGAGI (reference sequence). The length of the CDR3 is 15 residues. Trimming at V came to 5 bases and at J to 3 bases, leaving 3 bases not matched to a gene. DNA of the CDR3: TGTGCCAGCAGTGGGACAGGGGGTATCAATCAGCCCCAGCATTTT. Translated: CASSGTGGINQPQHF.